This T cell receptor (beta chain) was captured by sequencing in a study of cytomegalovirus exposure and HLA in healthy donors. A remark on this clone: What it binds is not known.

Healthy individuals who donated bone marrow served as the donors. Whole-study findings and limits: Later on, a genetic analysis was performed. It linked a missense variant in DCLRE1C with V- and J-gene trimming of TCR beta. Being productive about 87% or about 30% of the time was typical of most TCR beta V segments in an earlier analysis.

This CDR3 has 14 residues. Germline CDR1 reads SGHRS; CDR2 reads YFSETQ. J gave up 5 bases and V 4 bases, and 6 bases lay outside the gene matches. Primers for the PCR totalled 60 Vbeta and 13 Jbeta. Generated by immunoSEQ multiplex PCR, the TCRdb table keeps only in-frame clones and is missing some. The table lists 110,000 to 150,000 clones, 75% to 90% of them singletons. The chain recombines TRBV5-1 with TRBJ2-7; 10 bases agree with TRBD1. The sequenced sample consisted of PBMCs. The source is a man between 40 and 49 years old in good health and CMV-seronegative. CDR3 loop: CASSRGQGFDEQYF. In nucleotides, the CDR3 is TGCGCCAGCAGCAGGGGACAGGGGTTCGACGAGCAGTACTTC.